This T cell receptor (beta chain) came from a study of T-cell memory formation after mild COVID-19. One entry per CDR3 protein results from TCRdb running MiXCR on the 5' RACE reads. The sample holds about 150,000 distinct CDR3 sequences; approximately 12% are singletons and the top ten take approximately 3.3%. This clonotype was seen a few times. The clonotype was recovered from a young man who had mild COVID-19 (a few samples of this study predate the infection). Cell type and time point are not known. The material sequenced was PBMCs or a T cell subset sorted from them (not recorded which).

CDR3 loop: CASSYDGNSGNTIYF. The CDR3 DNA reads TGTGCCAGCAGTTACGACGGGAACTCTGGAAACACCATATATTTT. The gene calls are TRBV6-5 and TRBJ1-3, with D unclear. V was shortened by 2 bases and J by 0 bases, with 8 bases between the two germline ends. The germline gives CDR1 MNHEY, CDR2 SVGAGI. The CDR3 sequence is 15 residues long.